The sequence of this T cell receptor (beta chain) was determined in a study of CD8 T cells in ankylosing spondylitis. Trimming stripped 10 bases from V and 4 bases from J, with 10 bases between. Germline assignment: CDR1 SGHDN and CDR2 FVKESK. This CDR3 is built from 11 residues. Whole-study results and caveats: It was reported that disease-linked clones were significantly enriched in matched ankylosing spondylitis synovial fluid. What appeared characteristic of ankylosing spondylitis blood was a TCR beta motif of seven to nine highly homologous variants.

This clonotype was detected only a few times. Its antigen is unidentified. Each CDR3 protein is one row after TCRdb ran MiXCR on the 5' RACE reads. The data show approximately 400,000 distinct CDR3 sequences, with roughly a quarter seen just once and roughly 0.8% held by the top ten. The chain carries TRBV14 and TRBJ1-1; D possibly corresponds to TRBD1 (6 bases). This TCR was recovered from a male donor with ankylosing spondylitis. The sequenced sample consisted of blood, either unsorted or a sorted T cell fraction (not recorded which). The CDR3 DNA reads as TGTGCCACCAAAGGGGGCACTGAAGCTTTCTTT. Its translation is CATKGGTEAFF.